The clone carrying this T cell receptor (beta chain) has at least ten counts. The sample originates from a study of CXCR3 chemokines and chemotherapy response in bladder cancer. TCRdb re-analysed the PCR reads in MiXCR, keeping a single row per CDR3 protein. The repertoire holds 3,400 or so distinct CDR3 sequences, with 26% as singletons. The CDR3 consists of 17 residues. The trim removed 5 bases at V and 7 bases at J, leaving 15 bases unmatched. CDR1 is LNHNV, CDR2 YYDKDF, per germline (reference sequence). The TCR sequence derives from a human donor with bladder cancer that did not respond to neoadjuvant chemotherapy. The rearrangement links TRBV15 to TRBJ2-2; 8 nucleotides agree with TRBD1. The sample was collected from a patient whose treatment included neoadjuvant chemotherapy. This chain's CDR3 is CATSHHGQGATGGELFF. The DNA for the CDR3 is TGTGCCACCAGCCACCACGGGCAGGGGGCGACCGGCGGGGAGCTGTTTTTT. The full variable domain, completed using reference TRBV15 and TRBJ2-2, is DAMVIQNPRYQVTQFGKPVTLSCSQTLNHNVMYWYQQKSSQAPKLLFHYYDKDFNNEADTPDNFQSRRPNTSFCFLDIRSPGLGDTAMYLCATSHHGQGATGGELFFGEGSRLTVL.